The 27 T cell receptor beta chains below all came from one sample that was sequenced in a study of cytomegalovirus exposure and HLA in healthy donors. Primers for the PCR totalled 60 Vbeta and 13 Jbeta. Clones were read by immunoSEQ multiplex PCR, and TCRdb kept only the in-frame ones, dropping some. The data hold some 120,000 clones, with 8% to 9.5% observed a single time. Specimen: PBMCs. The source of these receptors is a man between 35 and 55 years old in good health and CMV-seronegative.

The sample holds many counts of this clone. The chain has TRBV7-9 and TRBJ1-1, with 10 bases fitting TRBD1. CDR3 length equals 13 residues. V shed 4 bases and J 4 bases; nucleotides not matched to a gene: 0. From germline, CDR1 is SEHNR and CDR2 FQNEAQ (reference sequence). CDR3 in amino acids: CASSWTGGTEAFF. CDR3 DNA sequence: TGTGCCAGCAGCTGGACAGGGGGCACTGAAGCTTTCTTT.

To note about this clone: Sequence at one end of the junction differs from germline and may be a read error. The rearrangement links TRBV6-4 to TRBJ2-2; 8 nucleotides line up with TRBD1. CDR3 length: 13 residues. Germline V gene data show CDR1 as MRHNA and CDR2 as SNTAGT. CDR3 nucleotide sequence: TGTGCCAGCAGTGACTCTACGACAGGGGAGATGTTTTTC. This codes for CASSDSTTGEMFF.

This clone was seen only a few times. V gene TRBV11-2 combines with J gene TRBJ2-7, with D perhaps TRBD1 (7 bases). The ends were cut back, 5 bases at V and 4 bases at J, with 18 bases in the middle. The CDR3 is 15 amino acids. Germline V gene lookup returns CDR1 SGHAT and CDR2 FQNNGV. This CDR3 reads CASSASRRGRYEQYF. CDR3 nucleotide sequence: TGTGCCAGCAGCGCATCAAGGAGGGGGCGTTACGAGCAGTACTTC.

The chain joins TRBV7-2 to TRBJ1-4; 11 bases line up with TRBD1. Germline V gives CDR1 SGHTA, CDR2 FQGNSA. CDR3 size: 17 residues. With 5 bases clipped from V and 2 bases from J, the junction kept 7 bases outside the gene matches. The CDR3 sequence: CASSPGQGAVTNEKLFF. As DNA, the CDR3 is TGTGCCAGCAGCCCCGGACAGGGGGCAGTGACTAATGAAAAACTGTTTTTT. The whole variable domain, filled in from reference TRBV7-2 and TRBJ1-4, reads GAGVSQSPSNKVTEKGKDVELRCDPISGHTALYWYRQSLGQGLEFLIYFQGNSAPDKSGLPSDRFSAERTGGSVSTLTIQRTQQEDSAVYLCASSPGQGAVTNEKLFFGSGTQLSVL.

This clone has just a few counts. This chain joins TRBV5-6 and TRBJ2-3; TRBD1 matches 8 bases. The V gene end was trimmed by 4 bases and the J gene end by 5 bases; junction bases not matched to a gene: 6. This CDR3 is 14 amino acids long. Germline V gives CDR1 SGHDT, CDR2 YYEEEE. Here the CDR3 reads CASSIPRGQDTQYF. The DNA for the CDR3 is TGTGCCAGCAGCATACCCAGGGGGCAAGATACGCAGTATTTT. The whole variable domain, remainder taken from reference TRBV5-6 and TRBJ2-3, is DAGVTQSPTHLIKTRGQQVTLRCSPKSGHDTVSWYQQALGQGPQFIFQYYEEEERQRGNFPDRFSGHQFPNYSSELNVNALLLGDSALYLCASSIPRGQDTQYFGPGTRLTVL.

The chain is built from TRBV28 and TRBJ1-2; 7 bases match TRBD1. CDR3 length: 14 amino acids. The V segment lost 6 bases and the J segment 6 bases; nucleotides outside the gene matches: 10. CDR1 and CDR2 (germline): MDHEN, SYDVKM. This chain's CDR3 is CASRDRQDSHGYTF. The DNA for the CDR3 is TGTGCCAGCAGGGACAGGCAAGACTCTCATGGCTACACCTTC.

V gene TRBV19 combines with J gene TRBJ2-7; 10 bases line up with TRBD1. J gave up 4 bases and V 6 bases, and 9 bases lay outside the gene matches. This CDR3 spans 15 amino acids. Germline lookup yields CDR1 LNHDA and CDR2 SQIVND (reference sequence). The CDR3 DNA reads TGTGCCAGTAGCCCGGGACAGGGGTTTTTATACGAGCAGTACTTC. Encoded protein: CASSPGQGFLYEQYF.

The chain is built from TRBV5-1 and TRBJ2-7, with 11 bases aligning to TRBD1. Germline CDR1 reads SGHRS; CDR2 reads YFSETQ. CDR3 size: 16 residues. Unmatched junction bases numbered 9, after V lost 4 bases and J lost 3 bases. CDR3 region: CASSTTGTGGYYEQYF. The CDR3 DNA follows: TGCGCCAGCAGCACCACCGGGACAGGGGGTTACTACGAGCAGTACTTC. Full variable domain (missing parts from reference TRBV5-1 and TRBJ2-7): KAGVTQTPRYLIKTRGQQVTLSCSPISGHRSVSWYQQTPGQGLQFLFEYFSETQRNKGNFPGRFSGRQFSNSRSEMNVSTLELGDSALYLCASSTTGTGGYYEQYFGPGTRLTVT.

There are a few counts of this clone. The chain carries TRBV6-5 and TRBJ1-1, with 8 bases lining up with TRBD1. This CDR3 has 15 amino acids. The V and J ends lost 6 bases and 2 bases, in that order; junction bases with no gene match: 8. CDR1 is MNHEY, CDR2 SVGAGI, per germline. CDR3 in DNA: TGTGCCAGCAGCCTCCCTGGACAGGGAAACACTGAAGCTTTCTTT. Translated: CASSLPGQGNTEAFF.

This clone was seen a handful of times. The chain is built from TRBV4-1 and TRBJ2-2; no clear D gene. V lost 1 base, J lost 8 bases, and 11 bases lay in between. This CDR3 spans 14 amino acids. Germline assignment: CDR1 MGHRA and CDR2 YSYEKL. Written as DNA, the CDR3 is TGCGCCAGCAGCCAAGCCTACAGTTCTGGGGAGCTGTTTTTT. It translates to CASSQAYSSGELFF.

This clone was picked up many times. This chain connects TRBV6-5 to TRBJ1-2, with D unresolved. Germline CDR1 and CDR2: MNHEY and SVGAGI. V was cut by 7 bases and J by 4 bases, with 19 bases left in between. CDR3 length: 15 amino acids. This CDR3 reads CASMLISSTGYGYTF. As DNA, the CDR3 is TGTGCCAGCATGCTTATAAGTTCCACGGGCTATGGCTACACCTTC.

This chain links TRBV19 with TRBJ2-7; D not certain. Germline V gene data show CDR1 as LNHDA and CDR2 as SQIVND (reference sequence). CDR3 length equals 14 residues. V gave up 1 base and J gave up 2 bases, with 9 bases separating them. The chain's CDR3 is CASSIGPVAYEQYF. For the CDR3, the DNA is TGTGCCAGTAGTATAGGCCCGGTAGCCTACGAGCAGTACTTC. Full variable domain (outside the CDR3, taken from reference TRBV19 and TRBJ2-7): DGGITQSPKYLFRKEGQNVTLSCEQNLNHDAMYWYRQDPGQGLRLIYYSQIVNDFQKGDIAEGYSVSREKKESFPLTVTSAQKNPTAFYLCASSIGPVAYEQYFGPGTRLTVT.

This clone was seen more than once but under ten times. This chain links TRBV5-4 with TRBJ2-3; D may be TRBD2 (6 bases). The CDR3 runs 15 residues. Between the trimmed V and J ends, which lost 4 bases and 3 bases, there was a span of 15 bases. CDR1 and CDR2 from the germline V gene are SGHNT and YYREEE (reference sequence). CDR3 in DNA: TGTGCCAGCAGCGCCCCCGGGCGGGGAACAGATACGCAGTATTTT. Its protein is CASSAPGRGTDTQYF.

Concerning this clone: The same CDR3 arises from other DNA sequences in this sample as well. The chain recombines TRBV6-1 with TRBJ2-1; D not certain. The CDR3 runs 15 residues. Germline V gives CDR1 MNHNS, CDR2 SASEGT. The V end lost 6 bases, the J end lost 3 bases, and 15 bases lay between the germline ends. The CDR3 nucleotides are TGTGCCAGCAGCCCCGGCAGGTACCTCTACAATGAGCAGTTCTTC. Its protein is CASSPGRYLYNEQFF.

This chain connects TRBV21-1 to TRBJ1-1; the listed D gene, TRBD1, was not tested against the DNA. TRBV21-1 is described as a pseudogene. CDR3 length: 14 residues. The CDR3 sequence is CASRDSVMNTEAFF. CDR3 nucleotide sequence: TGTGCCAGCAGGGACAGTGTCATGAACACTGAAGCTTTCTTT.

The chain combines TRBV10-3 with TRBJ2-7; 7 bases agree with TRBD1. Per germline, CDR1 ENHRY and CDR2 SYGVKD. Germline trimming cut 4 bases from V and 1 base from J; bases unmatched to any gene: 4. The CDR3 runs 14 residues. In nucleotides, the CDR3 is TGTGCCATCAGTGTAGGACAGGAATCCTACGAGCAGTACTTC. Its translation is CAISVGQESYEQYF.

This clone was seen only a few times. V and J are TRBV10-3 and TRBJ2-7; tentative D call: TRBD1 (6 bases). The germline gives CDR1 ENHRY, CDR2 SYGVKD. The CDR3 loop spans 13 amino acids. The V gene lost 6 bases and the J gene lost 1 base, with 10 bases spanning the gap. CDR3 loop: CAISPDRSYEQYF. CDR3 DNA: TGTGCCATCAGCCCGGACAGATCCTACGAGCAGTACTTC.

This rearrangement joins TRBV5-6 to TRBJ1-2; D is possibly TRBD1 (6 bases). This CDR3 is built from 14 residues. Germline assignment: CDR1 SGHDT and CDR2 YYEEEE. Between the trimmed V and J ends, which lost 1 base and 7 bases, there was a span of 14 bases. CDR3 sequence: CASSLRGGASGYTF. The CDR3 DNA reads TGTGCCAGCAGCTTGCGGGGGGGGGCAAGTGGCTACACCTTC.

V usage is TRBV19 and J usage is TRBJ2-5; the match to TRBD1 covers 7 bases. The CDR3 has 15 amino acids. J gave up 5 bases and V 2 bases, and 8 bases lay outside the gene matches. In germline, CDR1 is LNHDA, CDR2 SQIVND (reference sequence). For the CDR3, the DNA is TGTGCCAGTAGTATACACAGGGGCGCCGGGGAGACCCAGTACTTC. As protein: CASSIHRGAGETQYF.

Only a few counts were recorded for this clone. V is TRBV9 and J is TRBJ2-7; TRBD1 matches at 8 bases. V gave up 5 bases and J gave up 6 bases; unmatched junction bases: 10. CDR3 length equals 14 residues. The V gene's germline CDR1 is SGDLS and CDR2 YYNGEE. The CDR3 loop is CASSERQGAGEQYF. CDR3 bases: TGTGCCAGCAGTGAAAGGCAGGGGGCGGGCGAGCAGTACTTC. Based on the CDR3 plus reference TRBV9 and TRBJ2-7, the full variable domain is DSGVTQTPKHLITATGQRVTLRCSPRSGDLSVYWYQQSLDQGLQFLIQYYNGEERAKGNILERFSAQQFPDLHSELNLSSLELGDSALYFCASSERQGAGEQYFGPGTRLTVT.

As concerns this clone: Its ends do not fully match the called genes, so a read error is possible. The CDR3 spells CACSEGSGNTGELFF. The CDR3, as DNA: TGTGCCTGCAGTGAAGGCAGCGGGAACACCGGGGAGCTGTTTTTT. V usage is TRBV6-4 and J usage is TRBJ2-2; tentative D call: TRBD2 (5 bases). CDR3 size: 15 residues. Germline CDR1 reads MRHNA; CDR2 reads SNTAGT.

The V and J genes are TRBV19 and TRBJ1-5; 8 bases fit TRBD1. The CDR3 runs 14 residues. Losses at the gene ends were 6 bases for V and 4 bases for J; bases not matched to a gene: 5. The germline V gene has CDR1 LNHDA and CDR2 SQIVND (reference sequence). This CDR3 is CASRTWTGNQPQHF. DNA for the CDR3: TGTGCCAGTAGGACCTGGACAGGGAATCAGCCCCAGCATTTT.

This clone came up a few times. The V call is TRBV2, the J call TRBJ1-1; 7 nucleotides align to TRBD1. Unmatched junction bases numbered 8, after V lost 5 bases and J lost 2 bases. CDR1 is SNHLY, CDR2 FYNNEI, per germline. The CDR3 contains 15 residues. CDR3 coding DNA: TGTGCCAGCAGTACCTCACAGGGGCCCAACACTGAAGCTTTCTTT. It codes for CASSTSQGPNTEAFF.

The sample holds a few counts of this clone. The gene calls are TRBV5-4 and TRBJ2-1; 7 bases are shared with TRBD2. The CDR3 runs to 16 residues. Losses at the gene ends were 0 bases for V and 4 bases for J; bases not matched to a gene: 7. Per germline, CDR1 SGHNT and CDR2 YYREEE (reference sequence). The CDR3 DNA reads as TGTGCCAGCAGCTTGGAGGGCGGGGGTAGATACAATGAGCAGTTCTTC. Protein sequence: CASSLEGGGRYNEQFF.

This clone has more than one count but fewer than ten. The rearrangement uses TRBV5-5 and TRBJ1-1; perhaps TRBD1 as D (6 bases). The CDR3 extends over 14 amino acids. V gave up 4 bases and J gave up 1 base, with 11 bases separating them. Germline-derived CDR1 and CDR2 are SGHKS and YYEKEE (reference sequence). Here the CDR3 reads CASSLSRGNTEAFF. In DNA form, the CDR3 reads TGTGCCAGCAGCCTCAGCAGGGGGAACACTGAAGCTTTCTTT.

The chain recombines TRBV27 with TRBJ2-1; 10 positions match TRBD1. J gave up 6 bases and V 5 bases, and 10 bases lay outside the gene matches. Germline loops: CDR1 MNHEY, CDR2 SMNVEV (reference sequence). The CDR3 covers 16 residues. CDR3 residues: CASSTPRTGGGNEQFF. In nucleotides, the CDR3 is TGTGCCAGCAGTACTCCGAGGACAGGGGGAGGCAATGAGCAGTTCTTC.

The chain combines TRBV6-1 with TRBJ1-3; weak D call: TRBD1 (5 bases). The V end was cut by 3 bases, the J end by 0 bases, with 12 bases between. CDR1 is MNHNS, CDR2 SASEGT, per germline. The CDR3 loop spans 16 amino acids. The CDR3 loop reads CASSDWADSSGNTIYF. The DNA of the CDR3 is TGTGCCAGCAGTGACTGGGCCGACAGCTCTGGAAACACCATATATTTT.